The 27 T cell receptor beta chains given below trace back to one sample, sequenced in a study of spatial heterogeneity in lung cancer. Time point: blood at routine non-recurrence follow-up after resection. TCRdb processed the 5' RACE reads anew with MiXCR; each CDR3 protein has one entry. In the table there are about 36,000 distinct CDR3 sequences, approximately 8% of which are singletons. Material: PBMCs, obtained at follow-up. These receptors originate from a male donor with early-stage non-small cell lung cancer.

This clonotype was recorded many times. The chain couples TRBV2 to TRBJ1-2; D might be TRBD1 (5 bases). The CDR3 has 12 residues. Trimming took off 6 bases at V and 2 bases at J, with 7 bases between the two ends. CDR1 is SNHLY and CDR2 is FYNNEI in the germline V gene. The CDR3 loop is CASRDTNYGYTF. The CDR3 DNA reads as TGTGCCAGCAGGGACACGAACTATGGCTACACCTTC.

This clonotype was found many times. This chain uses TRBV12-3 or TRBV12-4 with TRBJ1-5; 9 positions agree with TRBD1. With V trimmed by 7 bases and J by 6 bases, 4 bases remained unmatched. The CDR3 loop spans 13 amino acids. The CDR3 is CASMGTGFQPQHF. CDR3 bases: TGTGCCAGCATGGGGACAGGGTTTCAGCCCCAGCATTTT.

There are many counts of this clonotype. The chain combines TRBV11-2 with TRBJ2-2; unclear D gene. V shed 4 bases and J shed 9 bases, with 12 bases lying between them. The CDR3 has 13 amino acids. Germline V gives CDR1 SGHAT, CDR2 FQNNGV. CDR3 DNA sequence: TGTGCCAGCAGCTCTAGTCTAACTAGGGAGCTGTTTTTT. Translated: CASSSSLTRELFF.

This clonotype was seen at least ten times. The chain employs TRBV7-8 and TRBJ1-1; 7 nucleotides agree with TRBD1. Germline loops: CDR1 SGHVS, CDR2 FQNEAQ. CDR3 length: 14 residues. J lost 3 bases, V lost 5 bases, and 6 bases had no gene match. The CDR3 coding sequence is TGTGCCAGCAGCACTTCTACAGGGGACACTGAAGCTTTCTTT. Translated: CASSTSTGDTEAFF.

At least ten counts were recorded for this clonotype. The chain joins TRBV19 to TRBJ1-2; 10 bases map to TRBD1. With V trimmed by 10 bases and J by 0 bases, 11 bases remained unmatched. The CDR3 has 16 residues. Germline V gives CDR1 LNHDA, CDR2 SQIVND (reference sequence). CDR3 nucleotide sequence: TGTGCCAACAGACAGGGGGCGCTGGATGCTAACTATGGCTACACCTTC. Amino acids: CANRQGALDANYGYTF.

This clonotype was recorded many times. This chain connects TRBV29-1 to TRBJ2-7; 9 bases are a match to TRBD1. The CDR3 covers 13 residues. V was clipped by 3 bases and J by 2 bases; unmatched bases: 2. The germline CDR1 and CDR2 sequences are SQVTM and ANQGSEA. Here the CDR3 DNA reads TGCAGCGTTGACGGACAGGGGACCTACGAGCAGTACTTC. This gives the protein CSVDGQGTYEQYF.

There are many counts of this clonotype. The chain links TRBV5-1 to TRBJ1-4; 11 positions match TRBD1. Trimming at V came to 4 bases and at J to 8 bases, leaving 4 bases not matched to a gene. The germline CDR1 and CDR2 sequences are SGHRS and YFSETQ. The CDR3 extends over 14 amino acids. The CDR3 is CASSTDRGHEKLFF. As DNA, the CDR3 is TGCGCCAGCAGCACGGACAGGGGGCACGAAAAACTGTTTTTT.

The table lists this clonotype with many counts. The chain's CDR3 is CASSLTGGYEQYF. In DNA, the CDR3 is TGTGCCAGCAGCTTAACAGGGGGCTACGAGCAGTACTTC. J is TRBJ2-7 and V is TRBV11-2, with 8 bases fitting TRBD1. This CDR3 has 13 residues. Germline CDR1 and CDR2: SGHAT and FQNNGV. The ends lost 2 bases at V and 3 bases at J; junction bases unmatched: 0. The whole variable domain, remainder taken from reference TRBV11-2 and TRBJ2-7, is EAGVAQSPRYKIIEKRQSVAFWCNPISGHATLYWYQQILGQGPKLLIQFQNNGVVDDSQLPKDRFSAERLKGVDSTLKIQPAKLEDSAVYLCASSLTGGYEQYFGPGTRLTVT.

By sample fraction, this clonotype is medium-sized (0.01 to 0.1%). The genes are TRBV29-1 and TRBJ2-7; a weak D match, TRBD1 (5 bases). The CDR3 covers 13 residues. The germline V and J ends were trimmed by 4 bases and 4 bases, with 14 bases remaining between them. Germline loops: CDR1 SQVTM, CDR2 ANQGSEA. In DNA, the CDR3 is TGCAGCGTTGTGGCAGGGTGGTGGTACGAGCAGTACTTC. Amino acid sequence: CSVVAGWWYEQYF.

This clonotype was seen many times. The chain combines TRBV9 with TRBJ2-2; D is ambiguous. Between the trimmed V and J ends, which lost 4 bases and 5 bases, there was a span of 21 bases. There are 17 residues in the CDR3. The germline CDR1 and CDR2 sequences are SGDLS and YYNGEE. The CDR3 spells CASSSPWAGTLTGELFF. Written as DNA, the CDR3 is TGTGCCAGCAGCTCCCCGTGGGCAGGCACATTAACCGGGGAGCTGTTTTTT.

The gene calls are TRBV12-3 or TRBV12-4 and TRBJ2-5; D may match TRBD1 or TRBD2 (5 bases each). There are 14 residues in the CDR3. Trimming left V 3 bases short and J 5 bases short, with 13 bases between. The CDR3 DNA sequence: TGTGCCAGCAGTTTCGGGGCAGGGTGGGAGACCCAGTACTTC. Protein: CASSFGAGWETQYF.

This clonotype was counted many times. This chain joins TRBV5-1 and TRBJ1-2, with 7 nucleotides matching TRBD1. The germline V gene encodes CDR1 SGHRS and CDR2 YFSETQ. V trimming: 4 bases; J trimming: 4 bases; junction bases outside the gene matches: 19. The CDR3 consists of 18 residues. CDR3 sequence (DNA): TGCGCCAGCAGCCCGGGACAGCCAGGAGCCACTATCCTCTATGGCTACACCTTC. Its protein is CASSPGQPGATILYGYTF.

This clonotype was observed a few times. The chain has TRBV10-1 and TRBJ2-5; D unclear. The CDR3 consists of 13 residues. V was trimmed by 5 bases and J by 2 bases, leaving 9 bases between them. Germline loops: CDR1 WNHNN, CDR2 SYGVQD (reference sequence). The CDR3 sequence: CASSFQVQETQYF. The CDR3 nucleotides are TGCGCCAGCAGTTTTCAGGTGCAAGAGACCCAGTACTTC.

This clonotype was recorded many times. This sequence joins TRBV20-1 and TRBJ2-1; D call uncertain. Germline assignment: CDR1 DFQATT and CDR2 SNEGSKA (reference sequence). The V end lost 0 bases, the J end lost 6 bases, and 12 bases lay between the germline ends. The CDR3 runs 14 residues. In DNA form, the CDR3 reads TGCAGTGCTAGAGATATTGAGGAGATCAATGAGCAGTTCTTC. This codes for CSARDIEEINEQFF.

This clonotype showed up many times. The V call is TRBV6-1, the J call TRBJ2-7; a possible D gene is TRBD1 (6 bases). V lost 1 base to trimming and J lost 3 bases, with 13 bases between them. This CDR3 is built from 15 residues. Germline CDR1 reads MNHNS; CDR2 reads SASEGT. The CDR3, as DNA: TGTGCCAGCAGTGAAGACAGGGTAAGGGACTACGAGCAGTACTTC. The encoded protein is CASSEDRVRDYEQYF.

This clonotype was seen only once. This chain joins TRBV11-1 and TRBJ2-1; a weak D match, TRBD2 (6 bases). This CDR3 comprises 16 residues. The ends were cut back, 5 bases at V and 0 bases at J, with 14 bases in the middle. The V gene's germline CDR1 is SGHAT and CDR2 FQDESV (reference sequence). CDR3 protein: CASSPHLGGSYNEQFF. Written as DNA, the CDR3 is TGTGCCAGCAGCCCCCATCTGGGAGGCTCCTACAATGAGCAGTTCTTC.

This clonotype occurred many times. This chain links TRBV19 with TRBJ1-2, with 8 bases aligning to TRBD1. The germline V gene has CDR1 LNHDA and CDR2 SQIVND (reference sequence). V lost 7 bases to trimming and J lost 4 bases; unmatched junction nucleotides: 11. This CDR3 is built from 15 residues. The CDR3 sequence: CASTPPGQVIYGYTF. In DNA, the CDR3 is TGTGCCAGTACCCCCCCGGGACAGGTGATCTATGGCTACACCTTC.

This clonotype was seen many times. The rearrangement uses TRBV6-1 and TRBJ2-7, with 9 bases fitting TRBD1. The CDR3 loop spans 15 amino acids. Germline assignment: CDR1 MNHNS and CDR2 SASEGT. The V segment lost 5 bases and the J segment 1 base; nucleotides outside the gene matches: 6. CDR3 loop: CASSSLGQGSYEQYF. The CDR3 nucleotides read TGTGCCAGCAGTTCCCTAGGACAGGGGTCCTACGAGCAGTACTTC.

This clonotype appeared many times. The chain couples TRBV12-3 or TRBV12-4 to TRBJ1-4, with no clear D. The CDR3 has 14 amino acids. Between the trimmed V and J ends, which lost 6 bases and 9 bases, there was a span of 17 bases. In nucleotides, the CDR3 is TGTGCCAGCAGCTCATCATCCCGCGGGAAAAAACTGTTTTTT. Encoded protein: CASSSSSRGKKLFF.

This clonotype showed up just a few times. The chain uses TRBV3-1 and TRBJ2-1; no definite D call. The CDR3 sequence is 14 residues long. V was clipped by 0 bases and J by 7 bases, with 10 bases between them. In germline, CDR1 is LGHDT, CDR2 YNNKEL (reference sequence). This CDR3 is CASSQDHGKNEQFF. The CDR3 DNA follows: TGTGCCAGCAGCCAAGATCATGGGAAGAATGAGCAGTTCTTC.

This clonotype was observed at least ten times. The chain carries TRBV12-3 or TRBV12-4 and TRBJ2-7; possibly TRBD1 for D (7 bases). Between the trimmed V and J ends, which lost 3 bases and 0 bases, there was a span of 12 bases. The CDR3 is made up of 15 amino acids. The CDR3 DNA reads as TGTGCCAGCAGTTTTAGGCGGGACAGCTCCTACGAGCAGTACTTC. Its translation is CASSFRRDSSYEQYF.

This clonotype was recorded once. Its ends do not fully match the called genes, so a read error is possible. The V and J genes are TRBV3-1 and TRBJ2-6, with TRBD1 as a possible D gene (5 bases). This CDR3 contains 15 residues. CDR1 is LGHDT and CDR2 is YNNKEL in the germline V gene (reference sequence). CDR3: CASSQGVSGANLLTF. The CDR3, as DNA: TGTGCCAGCAGCCAAGGGGTCTCTGGGGCCAACCTCCTGACTTTC.

The chain recombines TRBV20-1 with TRBJ2-3; 7 positions agree with TRBD2. The CDR3 totals 13 residues. Unmatched junction bases numbered 6, after V lost 1 base and J lost 8 bases. The germline gives CDR1 DFQATT, CDR2 SNEGSKA (reference sequence). Here the CDR3 DNA reads TGCAGTGCTAGAGTGGGATTAGCGGGTACGCAGTATTTT. Residues: CSARVGLAGTQYF.

This clonotype was observed a few times. The CDR3 protein is CASSSRVYEQYF. The CDR3 nucleotides read TGTGCCAGCAGCAGCAGAGTTTACGAGCAGTACTTC. The V call is TRBV12-3 or TRBV12-4, the J call TRBJ2-7; no clear D gene. This CDR3 region has 12 residues. V was cut by 6 bases and J by 4 bases, with 10 bases left in between.

The table lists this clonotype with many counts. This chain uses TRBV6-5 with TRBJ2-2; D might be TRBD1 or TRBD2, each matching 6 bases. CDR1 MNHEY and CDR2 SVGAGI come from the germline V gene. The CDR3 spans 18 residues. V lost 0 bases to trimming and J lost 0 bases, with 14 bases between them. The CDR3 is CASSYSIPGASNTGELFF. CDR3 coding DNA: TGTGCCAGCAGTTACTCGATCCCGGGGGCATCGAACACCGGGGAGCTGTTTTTT.

This clonotype was detected a few times. The V call is TRBV27, the J call TRBJ1-6; D perhaps matches TRBD1 (5 bases). The germline CDR1 and CDR2 sequences are MNHEY and SMNVEV (reference sequence). This CDR3 has 15 residues. The V end lost 4 bases, the J end lost 2 bases, and 9 bases lay between the germline ends. The CDR3 protein is CASSSRGAYNSPLHF. The CDR3 region has the DNA TGTGCCAGCAGTTCGAGGGGTGCCTATAATTCACCCCTCCACTTT.

This clonotype was recorded at least ten times. The V call is TRBV19, the J call TRBJ1-2; TRBD1 might be the D (6 bases). Trimming shortened V by 7 bases and J by 0 bases, and 15 bases separated the two germline ends. Per the germline V gene, CDR1 is LNHDA and CDR2 is SQIVND (reference sequence). The CDR3 loop spans 15 amino acids. The CDR3 nucleotides read TGTGCCAGTACCGATACAGGGCCCGCTAACTATGGCTACACCTTC. Protein: CASTDTGPANYGYTF.